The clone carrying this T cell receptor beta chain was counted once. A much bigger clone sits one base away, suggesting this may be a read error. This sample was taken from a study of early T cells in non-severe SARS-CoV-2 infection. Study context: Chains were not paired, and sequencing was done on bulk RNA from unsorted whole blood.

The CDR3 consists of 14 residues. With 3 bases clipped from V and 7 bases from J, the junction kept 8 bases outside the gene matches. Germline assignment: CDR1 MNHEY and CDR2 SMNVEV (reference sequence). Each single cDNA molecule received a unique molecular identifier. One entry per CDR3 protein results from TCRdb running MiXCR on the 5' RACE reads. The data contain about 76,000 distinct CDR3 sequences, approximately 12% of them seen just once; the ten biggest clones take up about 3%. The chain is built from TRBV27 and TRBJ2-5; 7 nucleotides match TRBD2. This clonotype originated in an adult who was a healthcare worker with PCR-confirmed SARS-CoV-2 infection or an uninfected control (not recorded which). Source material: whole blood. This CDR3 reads CASSFLGGGGTQYF. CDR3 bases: TGTGCCAGCAGTTTTTTGGGCGGGGGAGGGACCCAGTACTTC.